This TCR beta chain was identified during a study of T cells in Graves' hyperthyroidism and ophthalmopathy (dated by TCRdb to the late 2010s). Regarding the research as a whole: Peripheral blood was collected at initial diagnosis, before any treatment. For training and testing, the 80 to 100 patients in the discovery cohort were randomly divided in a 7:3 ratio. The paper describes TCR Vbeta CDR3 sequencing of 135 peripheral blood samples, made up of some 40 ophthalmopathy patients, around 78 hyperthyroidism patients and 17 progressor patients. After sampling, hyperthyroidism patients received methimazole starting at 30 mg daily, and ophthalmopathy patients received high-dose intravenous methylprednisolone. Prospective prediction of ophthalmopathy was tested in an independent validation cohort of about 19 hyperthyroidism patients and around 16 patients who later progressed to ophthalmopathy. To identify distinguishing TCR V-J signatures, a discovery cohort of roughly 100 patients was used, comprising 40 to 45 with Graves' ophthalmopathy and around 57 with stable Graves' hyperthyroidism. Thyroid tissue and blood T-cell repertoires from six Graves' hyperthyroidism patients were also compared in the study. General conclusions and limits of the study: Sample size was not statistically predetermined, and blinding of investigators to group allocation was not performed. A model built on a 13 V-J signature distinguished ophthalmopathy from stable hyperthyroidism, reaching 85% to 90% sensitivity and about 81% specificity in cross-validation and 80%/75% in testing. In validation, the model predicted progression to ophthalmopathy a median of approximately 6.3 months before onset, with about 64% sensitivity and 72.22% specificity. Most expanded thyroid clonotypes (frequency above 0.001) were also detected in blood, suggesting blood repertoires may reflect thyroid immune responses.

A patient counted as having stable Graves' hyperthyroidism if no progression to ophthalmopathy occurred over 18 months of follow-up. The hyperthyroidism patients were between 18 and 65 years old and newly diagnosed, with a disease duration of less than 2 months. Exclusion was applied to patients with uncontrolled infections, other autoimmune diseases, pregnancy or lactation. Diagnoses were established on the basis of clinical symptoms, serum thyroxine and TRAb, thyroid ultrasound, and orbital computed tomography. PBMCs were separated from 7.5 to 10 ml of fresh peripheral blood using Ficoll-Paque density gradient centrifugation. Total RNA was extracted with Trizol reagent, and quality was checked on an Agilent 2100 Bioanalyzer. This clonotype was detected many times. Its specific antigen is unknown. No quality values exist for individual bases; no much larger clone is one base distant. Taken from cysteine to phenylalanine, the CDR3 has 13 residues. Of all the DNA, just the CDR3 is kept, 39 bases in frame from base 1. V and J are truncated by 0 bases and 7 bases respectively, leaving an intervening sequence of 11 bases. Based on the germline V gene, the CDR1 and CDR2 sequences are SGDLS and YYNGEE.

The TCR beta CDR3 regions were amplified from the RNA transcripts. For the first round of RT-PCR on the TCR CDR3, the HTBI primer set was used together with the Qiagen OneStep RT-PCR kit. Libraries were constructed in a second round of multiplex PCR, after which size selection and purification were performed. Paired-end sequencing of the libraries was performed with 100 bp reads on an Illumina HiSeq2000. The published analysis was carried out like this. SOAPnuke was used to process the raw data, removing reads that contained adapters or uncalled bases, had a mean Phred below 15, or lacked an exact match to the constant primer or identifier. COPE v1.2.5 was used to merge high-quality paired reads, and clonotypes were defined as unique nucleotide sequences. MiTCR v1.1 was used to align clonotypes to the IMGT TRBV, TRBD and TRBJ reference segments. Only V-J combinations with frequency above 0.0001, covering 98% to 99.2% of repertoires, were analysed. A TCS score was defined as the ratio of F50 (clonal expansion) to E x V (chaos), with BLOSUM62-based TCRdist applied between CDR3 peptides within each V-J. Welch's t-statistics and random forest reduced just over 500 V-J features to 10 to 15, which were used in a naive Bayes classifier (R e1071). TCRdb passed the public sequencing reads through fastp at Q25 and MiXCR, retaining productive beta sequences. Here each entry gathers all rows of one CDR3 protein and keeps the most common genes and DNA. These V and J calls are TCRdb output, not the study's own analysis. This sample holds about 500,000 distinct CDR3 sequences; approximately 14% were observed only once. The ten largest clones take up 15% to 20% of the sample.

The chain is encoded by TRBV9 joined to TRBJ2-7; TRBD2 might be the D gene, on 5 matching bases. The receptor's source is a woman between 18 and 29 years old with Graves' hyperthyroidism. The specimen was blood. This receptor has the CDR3 CASSVGPTGEQYF. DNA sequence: TGTGCCAGCAGCGTAGGCCCCACGGGGGAGCAGTACTTC. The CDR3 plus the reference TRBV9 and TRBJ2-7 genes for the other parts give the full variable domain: DSGVTQTPKHLITATGQRVTLRCSPRSGDLSVYWYQQSLDQGLQFLIQYYNGEERAKGNILERFSAQQFPDLHSELNLSSLELGDSALYFCASSVGPTGEQYFGPGTRLTVT.